The subject of this entry is one T cell receptor beta chain. Its antigen is undetermined. PCR primers comprised 60 Vbeta and 13 Jbeta primers. This table comes from immunoSEQ multiplex PCR, and its TCRdb copy is limited to in-frame clones, with some not included. The sample records 180,000 or so clones, 62% being singletons. V gave up 5 bases and J gave up 1 base, with 11 bases separating them. CDR3 length: 14 residues. The data belong to a study of cytomegalovirus exposure and HLA in healthy donors. Overall study results and limits: TRBV6-2, TRBV6-3 and other indistinguishable V segments were excluded. Across all donors, roughly uniform sequencing depth was an assumption of the presence/absence analyses.

This sequence originates from a man aged 40-49 years in good health and CMV-seronegative. This chain links TRBV6-7 with TRBJ1-1; no reliable D call. TRBV6-7 is reported as an ORF; its role is uncertain. Sequenced sample: PBMCs. CDR3 coding DNA: TGTGCCAGCAGTAGAGCCCTGCCGAACACTGAAGCTTTCTTT. Encoded protein: CASSRALPNTEAFF.